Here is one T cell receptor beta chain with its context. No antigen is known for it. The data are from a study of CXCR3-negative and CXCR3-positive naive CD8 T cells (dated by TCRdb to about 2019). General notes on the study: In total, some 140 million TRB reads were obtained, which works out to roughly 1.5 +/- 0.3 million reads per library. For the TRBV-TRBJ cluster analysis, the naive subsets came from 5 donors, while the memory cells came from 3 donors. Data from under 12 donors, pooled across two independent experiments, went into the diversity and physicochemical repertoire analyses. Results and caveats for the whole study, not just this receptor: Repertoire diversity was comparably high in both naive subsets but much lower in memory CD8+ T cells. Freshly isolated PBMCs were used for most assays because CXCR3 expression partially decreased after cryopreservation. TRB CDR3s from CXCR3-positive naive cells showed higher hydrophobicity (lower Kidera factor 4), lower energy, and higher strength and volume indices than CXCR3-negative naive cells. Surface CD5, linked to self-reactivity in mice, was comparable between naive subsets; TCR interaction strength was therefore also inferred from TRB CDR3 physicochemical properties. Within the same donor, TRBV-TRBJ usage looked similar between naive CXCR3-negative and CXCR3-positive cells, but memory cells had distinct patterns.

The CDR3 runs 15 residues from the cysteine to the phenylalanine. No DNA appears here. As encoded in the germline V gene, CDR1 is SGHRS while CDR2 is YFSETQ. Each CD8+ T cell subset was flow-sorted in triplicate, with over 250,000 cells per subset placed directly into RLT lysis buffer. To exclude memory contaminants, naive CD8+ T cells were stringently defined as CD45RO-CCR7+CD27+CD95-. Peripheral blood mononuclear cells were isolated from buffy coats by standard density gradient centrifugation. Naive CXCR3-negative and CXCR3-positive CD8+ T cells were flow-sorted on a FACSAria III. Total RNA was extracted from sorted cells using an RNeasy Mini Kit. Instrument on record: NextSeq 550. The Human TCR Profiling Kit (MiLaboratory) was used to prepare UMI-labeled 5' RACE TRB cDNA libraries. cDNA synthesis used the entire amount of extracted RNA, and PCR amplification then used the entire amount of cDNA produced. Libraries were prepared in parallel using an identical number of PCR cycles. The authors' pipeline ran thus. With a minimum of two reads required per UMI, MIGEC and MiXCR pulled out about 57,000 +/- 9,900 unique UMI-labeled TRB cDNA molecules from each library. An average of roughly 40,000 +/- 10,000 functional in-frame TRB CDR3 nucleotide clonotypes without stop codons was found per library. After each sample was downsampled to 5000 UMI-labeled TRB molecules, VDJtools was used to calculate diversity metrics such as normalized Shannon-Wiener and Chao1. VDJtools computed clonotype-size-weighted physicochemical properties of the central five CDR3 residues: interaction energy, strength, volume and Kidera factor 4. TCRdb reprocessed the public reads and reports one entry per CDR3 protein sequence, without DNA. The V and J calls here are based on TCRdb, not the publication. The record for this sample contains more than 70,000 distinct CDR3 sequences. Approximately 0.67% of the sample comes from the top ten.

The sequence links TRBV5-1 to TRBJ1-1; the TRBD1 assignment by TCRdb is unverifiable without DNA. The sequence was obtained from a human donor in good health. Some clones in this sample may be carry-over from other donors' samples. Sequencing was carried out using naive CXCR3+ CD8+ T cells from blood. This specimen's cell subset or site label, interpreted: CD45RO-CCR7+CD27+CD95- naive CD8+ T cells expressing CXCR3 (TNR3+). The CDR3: CASSLKERGFSEAFF.